This TCR beta chain appears in the sequencing data of a study of cytomegalovirus exposure and HLA in healthy donors. Turning to the study itself: Counted in an early data release were 65 million to 100 million unique TCRs from HLA-typed donors.

Findings and limits, study-wide: Prior analysis indicated that the majority of TCR beta V segments exhibited productivity approximately 87% or approximately 30% of the time. Investigators reported approximately 150 TCR beta chains as tied to cytomegalovirus.

Points on this clone: What it binds is unknown.

60 Vbeta and 13 Jbeta primers were used in PCR. TCRdb keeps only in-frame clones here, not all; method: immunoSEQ multiplex PCR. The sample shows 40,000 or so clones, about 60% of them seen only once. The sample taken for sequencing was PBMCs. This TCR came from a human donor in good health.

This CDR3 is CASTDRAGVDQPQHF. The CDR3 DNA reads as TGTGCCAGTACTGACCGAGCAGGGGTCGATCAGCCCCAGCATTTT. V and J are TRBV19 and TRBJ1-5, with TRBD1 as a possible D gene (6 bases). This CDR3 spans 15 amino acids. V was pared by 7 bases and J by 5 bases, with 18 bases between. CDR1 LNHDA and CDR2 SQIVND come from the germline V gene (reference sequence).